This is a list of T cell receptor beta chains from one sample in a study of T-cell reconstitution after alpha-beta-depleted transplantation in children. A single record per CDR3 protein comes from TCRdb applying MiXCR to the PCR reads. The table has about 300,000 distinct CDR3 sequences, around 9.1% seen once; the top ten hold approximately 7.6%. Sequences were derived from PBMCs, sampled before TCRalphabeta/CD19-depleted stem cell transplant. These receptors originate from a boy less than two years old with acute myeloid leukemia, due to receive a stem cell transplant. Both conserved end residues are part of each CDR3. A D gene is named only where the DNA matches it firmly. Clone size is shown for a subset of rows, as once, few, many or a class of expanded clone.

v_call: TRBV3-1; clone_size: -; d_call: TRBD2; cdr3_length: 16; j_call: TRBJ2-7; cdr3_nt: TGTGCCAGCAGCCAAGTTCCAGCGGGGGGCTCCTACGAGCAGTACTTC; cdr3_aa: CASSQVPAGGSYEQYF
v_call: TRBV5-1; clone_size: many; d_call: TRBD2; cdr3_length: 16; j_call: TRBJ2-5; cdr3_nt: TGCGCCAGCAGCTTGGGTCCTAGCGGGGGGAAGGAGACCCAGTACTTC; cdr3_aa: CASSLGPSGGKETQYF
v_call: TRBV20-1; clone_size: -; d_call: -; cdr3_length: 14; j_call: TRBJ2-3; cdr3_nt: TGCAGTGCTAGGACGGGGGACAGCCGAGATACGCAGTATTTT; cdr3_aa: CSARTGDSRDTQYF
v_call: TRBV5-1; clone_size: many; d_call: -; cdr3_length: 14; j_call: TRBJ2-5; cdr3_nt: TGCGCCAGCAGCTTAGGTTCGACAGGAGGGTTCCAGTACTTC; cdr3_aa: CASSLGSTGGFQYF
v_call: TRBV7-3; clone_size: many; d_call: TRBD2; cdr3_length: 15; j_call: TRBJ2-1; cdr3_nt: TGTGCCAGCAGCTCCCTTAGCGGGGGGGCTGGTGAGCAGTTCTTC; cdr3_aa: CASSSLSGGAGEQFF
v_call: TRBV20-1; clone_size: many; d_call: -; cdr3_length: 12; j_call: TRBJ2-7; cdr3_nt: TGCAGTGCTAGCCCCGGGACCTACGAGCAGTACTTC; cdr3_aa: CSASPGTYEQYF
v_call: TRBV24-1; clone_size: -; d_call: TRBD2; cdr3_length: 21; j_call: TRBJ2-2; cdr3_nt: TGTGCCGCCAGTGATTGGGCCGGGACATCACTAGCGGGAGGGCCATCCGGGGAGCTGTTTTTT; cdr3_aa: CAASDWAGTSLAGGPSGELFF
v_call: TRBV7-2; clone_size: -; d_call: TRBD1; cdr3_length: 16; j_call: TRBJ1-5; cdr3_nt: TGTGCCAGCAGCCGACGGACAGGGAACGGGAATCAGCCCCAGCATTTT; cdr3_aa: CASSRRTGNGNQPQHF
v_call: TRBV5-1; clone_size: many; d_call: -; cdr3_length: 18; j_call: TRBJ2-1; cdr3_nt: TGCGCCAGCAGCTTGCCCATTGAGGACTCTAGAAACTACAATGAGCAGTTCTTC; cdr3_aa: CASSLPIEDSRNYNEQFF
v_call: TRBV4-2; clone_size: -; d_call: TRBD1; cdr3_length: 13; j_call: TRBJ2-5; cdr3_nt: TGTGCCAGCAGCCCTTACAGGGGCCAGACCCAGTACTTC; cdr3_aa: CASSPYRGQTQYF
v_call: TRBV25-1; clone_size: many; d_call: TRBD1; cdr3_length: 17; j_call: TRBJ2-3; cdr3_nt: TGTGCCAGCAGTGAATATCGGGACAGGGGTAGCACAGATACGCAGTATTTT; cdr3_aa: CASSEYRDRGSTDTQYF
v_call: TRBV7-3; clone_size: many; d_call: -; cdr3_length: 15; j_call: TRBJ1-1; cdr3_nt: TGTGCCAGCAGCTTAATGGGGACCGACAACACTGAAGCTTTCTTT; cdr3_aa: CASSLMGTDNTEAFF
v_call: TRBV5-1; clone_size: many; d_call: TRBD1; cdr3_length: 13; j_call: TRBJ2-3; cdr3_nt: TGCGCCAGCGGACAGGGTAGCACAGATACGCAGTATTTT; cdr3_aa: CASGQGSTDTQYF
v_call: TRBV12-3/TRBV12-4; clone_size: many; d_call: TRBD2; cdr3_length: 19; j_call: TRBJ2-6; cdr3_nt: TGTGCCAGCAGAGGCCGGACTAGCGGGCTCCTCTCTGGGGCCAACGTCCTGACTTTC; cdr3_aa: CASRGRTSGLLSGANVLTF
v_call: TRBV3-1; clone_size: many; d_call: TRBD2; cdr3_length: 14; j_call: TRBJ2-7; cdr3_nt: TGTGCCAGCAGCCAACGACTAGCGGAACCGAAGGAGTACTTC; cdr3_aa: CASSQRLAEPKEYF
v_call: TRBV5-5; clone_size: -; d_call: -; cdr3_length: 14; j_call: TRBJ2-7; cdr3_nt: TGTGCCAGCACCTTGGAGGGAGAATACTACGAGCAGTACTTC; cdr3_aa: CASTLEGEYYEQYF
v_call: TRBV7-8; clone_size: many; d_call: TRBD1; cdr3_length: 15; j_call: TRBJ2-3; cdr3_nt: TGTGCCAGCAGCCTGAGGACAGGGACGCCAGATACGCAGTATTTT; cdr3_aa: CASSLRTGTPDTQYF
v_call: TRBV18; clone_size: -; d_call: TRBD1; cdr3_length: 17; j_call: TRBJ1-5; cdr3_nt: TGTGCCAGCTCACCACATTCTGGGACAGGTAGCAATCAGCCCCAGCATTTT; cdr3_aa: CASSPHSGTGSNQPQHF
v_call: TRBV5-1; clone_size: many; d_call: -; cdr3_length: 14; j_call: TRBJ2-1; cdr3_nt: TGCGCCAGCAGTCTGTCGACAGTATACAATGAGCAGTTCTTC; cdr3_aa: CASSLSTVYNEQFF
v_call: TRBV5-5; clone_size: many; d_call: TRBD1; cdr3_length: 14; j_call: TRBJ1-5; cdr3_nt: TGTGCCAGCAGCTGGGTAACAGGGGGCCAGCCCCAGCATTTT; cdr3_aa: CASSWVTGGQPQHF
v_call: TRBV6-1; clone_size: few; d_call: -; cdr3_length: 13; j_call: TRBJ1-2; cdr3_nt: TGTGCCAGCAACTCTCCGGGAAGCTATGGCTACACCTTC; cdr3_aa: CASNSPGSYGYTF
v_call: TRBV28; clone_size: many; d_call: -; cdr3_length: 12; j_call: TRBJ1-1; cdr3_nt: TGTGCCAGCAGTTTATTAGATACCGAAGCTTTCTTT; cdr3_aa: CASSLLDTEAFF
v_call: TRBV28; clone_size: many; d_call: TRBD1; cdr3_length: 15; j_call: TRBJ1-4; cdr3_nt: TGTGCCAGCAGTTTATTTCAGGGGGGCGATGAAAAACTGTTTTTT; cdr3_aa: CASSLFQGGDEKLFF
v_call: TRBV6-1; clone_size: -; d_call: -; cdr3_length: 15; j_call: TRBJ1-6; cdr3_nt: TGTGCCAGCAGTGGGTTGATTCCCCCTTTGGTACCCCTCCACTTT; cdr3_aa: CASSGLIPPLVPLHF
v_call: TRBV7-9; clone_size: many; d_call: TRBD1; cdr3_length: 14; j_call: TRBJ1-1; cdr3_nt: TGTGCCAGCAGCTTGACAGGGGGGACATCTGAAGCTTTCTTT; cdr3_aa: CASSLTGGTSEAFF
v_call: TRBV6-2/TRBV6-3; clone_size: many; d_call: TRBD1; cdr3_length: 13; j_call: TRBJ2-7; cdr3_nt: TGTGCCAGCACCGAGGACAGGGCCTACGAGCAGTACTTC; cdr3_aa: CASTEDRAYEQYF
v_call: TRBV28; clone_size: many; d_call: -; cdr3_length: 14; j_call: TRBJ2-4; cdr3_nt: TGTGCCAGCAGTTTAGGGGAAACCAAAAACATTCAGTACTTC; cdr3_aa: CASSLGETKNIQYF
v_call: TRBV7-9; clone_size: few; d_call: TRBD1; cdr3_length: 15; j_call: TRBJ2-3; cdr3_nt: TGTGCCAGCAGCTTATACAGGGGTCGGGCAGATACGCAGTATTTT; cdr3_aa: CASSLYRGRADTQYF
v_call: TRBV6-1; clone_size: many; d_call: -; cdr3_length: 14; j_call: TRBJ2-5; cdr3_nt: TGTGCCAGCAGCCTCGAGCCAGACGGGGAGACCCAGTACTTC; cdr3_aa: CASSLEPDGETQYF
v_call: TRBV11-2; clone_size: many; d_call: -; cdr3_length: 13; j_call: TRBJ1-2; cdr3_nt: TGTGCCAGCAGCCACGGACTCAACTATGGCTACACCTTC; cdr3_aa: CASSHGLNYGYTF
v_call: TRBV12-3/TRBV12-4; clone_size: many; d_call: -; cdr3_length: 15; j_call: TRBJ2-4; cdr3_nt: TGTGCCAGCAGCCGATTGCCCCTACCCAAAAACATTCAGTACTTC; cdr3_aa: CASSRLPLPKNIQYF
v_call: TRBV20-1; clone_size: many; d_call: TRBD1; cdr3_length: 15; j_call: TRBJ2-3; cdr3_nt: TGCACTGCTAGACTTGGACAGGGGGCCTTAAATACGCAGTATTTT; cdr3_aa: CTARLGQGALNTQYF
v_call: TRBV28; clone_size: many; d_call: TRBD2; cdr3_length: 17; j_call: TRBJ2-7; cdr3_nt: TGTGCCAGCAGTTTATCCCTAGGCCTGGGGACTAGCAACGAGCAGTACTTC; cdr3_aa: CASSLSLGLGTSNEQYF
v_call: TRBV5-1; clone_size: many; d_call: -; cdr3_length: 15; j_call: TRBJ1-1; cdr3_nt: TGCGCCAGCAGTAGTCGGCAGGCAATGAACACTGAAGCTTTCTTT; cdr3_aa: CASSSRQAMNTEAFF
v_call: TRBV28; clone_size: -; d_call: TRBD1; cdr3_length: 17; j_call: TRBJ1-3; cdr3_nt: TGTGCCAGCACCCCTAGGGCAGGGGGAAGCTCTGGAAACACCAGATATTTT; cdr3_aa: CASTPRAGGSSGNTRYF
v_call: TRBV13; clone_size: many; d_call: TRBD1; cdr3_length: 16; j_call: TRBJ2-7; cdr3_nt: TGTGCCAGCAGCTTAGGGGGACAGGGGGCGCGGAACGAGCAGTACTTC; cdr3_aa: CASSLGGQGARNEQYF
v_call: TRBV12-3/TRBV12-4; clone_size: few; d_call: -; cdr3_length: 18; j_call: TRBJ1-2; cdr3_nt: TGTGCCAGCAGTTCTGACTCCCTGACAGGTCTGTTTAACTATGGCTACACCTTC; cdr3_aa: CASSSDSLTGLFNYGYTF
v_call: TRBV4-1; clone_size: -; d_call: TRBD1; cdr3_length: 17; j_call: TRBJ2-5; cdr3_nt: TGCGCCAGCAGCCAGAGGTCCGGGACAGGGTCCCAAGAGACCCAGTACTTC; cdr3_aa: CASSQRSGTGSQETQYF
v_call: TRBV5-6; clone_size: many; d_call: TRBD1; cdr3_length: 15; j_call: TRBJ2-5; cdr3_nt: TGTGCCAGCAGCACATGGGACAGGGGGGGAGAGACCCAGTACTTC; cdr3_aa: CASSTWDRGGETQYF
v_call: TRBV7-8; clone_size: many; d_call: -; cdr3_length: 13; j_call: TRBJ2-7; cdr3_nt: TGTGCCAGCAGCTTAGAAGCCTCGGGGGAGCAGTACTTC; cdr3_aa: CASSLEASGEQYF
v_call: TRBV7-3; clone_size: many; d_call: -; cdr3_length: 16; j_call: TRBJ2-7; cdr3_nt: TGTGCCAGCAGCTTAATATGGGCAGGGGACGGCTACGAGCAGTACTTC; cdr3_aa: CASSLIWAGDGYEQYF
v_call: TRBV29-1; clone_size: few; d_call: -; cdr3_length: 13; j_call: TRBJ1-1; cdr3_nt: TGCAGCGTTGACCTCGACGGGAACACTGAAGCTTTCTTT; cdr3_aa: CSVDLDGNTEAFF
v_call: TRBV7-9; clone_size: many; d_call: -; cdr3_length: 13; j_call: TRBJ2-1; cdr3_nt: TGTGCCAGCAGCCCAGTGCCCAACAATGAGCAGTTCTTC; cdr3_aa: CASSPVPNNEQFF
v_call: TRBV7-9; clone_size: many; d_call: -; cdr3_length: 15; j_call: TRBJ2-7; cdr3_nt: TGTGCCAGCAGCTTCCTGGGAGATTTTTCCTACGAGCAGTACTTC; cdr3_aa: CASSFLGDFSYEQYF
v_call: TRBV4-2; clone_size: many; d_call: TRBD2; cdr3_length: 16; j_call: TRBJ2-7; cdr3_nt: TGTGCCAGCAGCCAACGCCTAGCGGGGGGGCGAAACGAGCAGTACTTC; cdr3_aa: CASSQRLAGGRNEQYF
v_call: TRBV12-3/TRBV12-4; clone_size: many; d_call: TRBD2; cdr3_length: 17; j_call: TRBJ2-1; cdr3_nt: TGTGCCAGCAGTTGGGCTAGCGGGGCCCGCTCCTACAATGAGCAGTTCTTC; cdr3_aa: CASSWASGARSYNEQFF